This T cell receptor (beta chain) is drawn from a study of PD-1 blockade in classical Hodgkin lymphoma. Study overall: Nivolumab was administered to patients intravenously at 3 mg/kg every 2 weeks.

Trimming shortened V by 2 bases and J by 0 bases, and 5 bases separated the two germline ends. Germline V gives CDR1 MNHEY, CDR2 SVGAGI. The CDR3 has 14 residues. Findings and limits, study-wide: CD4+ TCR diversity rose significantly by C4D1, and CD8+ TCR diversity did not.

Every patient had relapsed following autologous stem cell transplantation, and cohorts differed in brentuximab vedotin exposure. Assay: immunoSEQ multiplex PCR; the TCRdb copy retains only in-frame clones and omits some. The data show 20,000 to 30,000 clones, with around 82% seen just once and 11% held by the top ten. A note on this clone: Its antigen is as yet unknown.

The sequence was obtained from a human donor with classical Hodgkin lymphoma. Material: peripheral blood mononuclear cells (PBMCs), obtained before the second cycle of nivolumab. This sequence joins TRBV6-5 and TRBJ1-3; D gene unclear. As DNA, the CDR3 is TGTGCCAGCAGTTACCTTAGCTCTGGAAACACCATATATTTT. Translating gives CASSYLSSGNTIYF.